One and the same sample provided the 9 T cell receptor beta chains below, sequenced in a study. TCRdb re-analysed the RT-PCR reads in MiXCR, keeping a single row per CDR3 protein. The sample has approximately 720,000 distinct CDR3 sequences, 13% to 15% seen once. Sample: memory CD4+ T cells from blood. The receptors derive from a female donor in good health, serving as a healthy control.

This clonotype was seen repeatedly, ten times or more. The rearrangement links TRBV20-1 to TRBJ1-5; D is unclear. Germline values: CDR1 DFQATT, CDR2 SNEGSKA (reference sequence). V lost 3 bases and J 7 bases, leaving 16 bases between the germline ends. The length of the CDR3 is 14 residues. The CDR3 region is CSARGRLLGQPQHF. CDR3 bases: TGCAGTGCTAGGGGCAGGCTATTAGGGCAGCCCCAGCATTTT.

This clonotype was seen ten or more times. V gene TRBV28 combines with J gene TRBJ2-5, with D maybe TRBD1 (6 bases). Germline CDR1 is MDHEN and CDR2 is SYDVKM. Deletions cut 5 bases from V and 5 bases from J, with 15 bases between. The CDR3 consists of 14 residues. The CDR3 reads CASSGWDIQETQYF. The CDR3 DNA follows: TGTGCCAGCAGTGGGTGGGACATCCAGGAGACCCAGTACTTC.

This rearrangement joins TRBV11-2 to TRBJ2-4; D unclear. Germline V gives CDR1 SGHAT, CDR2 FQNNGV. CDR3 length equals 16 residues. The V end lost 0 bases, the J end lost 5 bases, and 14 bases lay between the germline ends. CDR3 sequence reads: CASSLDRNWSQNIQYF. The DNA for the CDR3 is TGTGCCAGCAGCTTAGATCGAAACTGGTCCCAAAACATTCAGTACTTC.

This clonotype has a handful of counts. J is TRBJ1-2 and V is TRBV20-1; 7 bases agree with TRBD1. Trimming removed 0 bases from V and 5 bases from J; junction bases left unmatched: 6. CDR3 length: 14 amino acids. From germline, CDR1 is DFQATT and CDR2 SNEGSKA (reference sequence). CDR3 nucleotides: TGCAGTGCTAGAGATAGGGAGGGGGCGTATGGCTACACCTTC. It yields the protein CSARDREGAYGYTF.

This clonotype turned up a few times. The rearrangement uses TRBV7-2 and TRBJ2-1; no clear D. Germline V gene lookup returns CDR1 SGHTA and CDR2 FQGNSA. The CDR3 sequence is 14 residues long. V lost 1 base and J lost 3, with 7 bases in between. CDR3 sequence reads: CASSLELFYNEQFF. DNA for the CDR3: TGTGCCAGCAGCTTAGAGCTCTTCTACAATGAGCAGTTCTTC.

The chain combines TRBV20-1 with TRBJ1-1; 7 bases agree with TRBD1. After removal of 3 bases from V and 0 bases from J, the junction contained 7 bases not matched to a gene. Per germline, CDR1 DFQATT and CDR2 SNEGSKA (reference sequence). The CDR3 is 15 residues long. DNA for the CDR3: TGCAGTGCTAGTTTGCCAGGGGGAATGAACACTGAAGCTTTCTTT. It translates to CSASLPGGMNTEAFF.

This clonotype has at least ten counts. The chain uses TRBV20-1 and TRBJ2-1; TRBD2 aligns across 8 bases. Trimming at V came to 6 bases and at J to 7 bases, leaving 14 bases not matched to a gene. This CDR3 is built from 15 residues. Germline V gives CDR1 DFQATT, CDR2 SNEGSKA (reference sequence). Here the CDR3 reads CSAKTQNVAGNEQFF. CDR3 nucleotide sequence: TGCAGTGCGAAGACCCAGAACGTAGCGGGGAATGAGCAGTTCTTC.

This clonotype was detected many times. This chain uses TRBV4-1 with TRBJ2-7, with D hard to call. CDR1 is MGHRA and CDR2 is YSYEKL in the germline V gene. The CDR3 is made up of 16 amino acids. With 0 bases removed from V and 2 bases from J, the gap between germline ends came to 14 bases. The CDR3 region is CASSQEVTATPYEQYF. Written as DNA, the CDR3 is TGCGCCAGCAGCCAAGAAGTCACAGCAACTCCCTACGAGCAGTACTTC.

The rearrangement uses TRBV5-1 and TRBJ2-7; 11 bases are shared with TRBD1. Trimming at V came to 4 bases and at J to 5 bases, leaving 5 bases not matched to a gene. From germline, CDR1 is SGHRS and CDR2 YFSETQ. The CDR3 spans 14 residues. CDR3 protein: CASSADRGQDEQYF. DNA for the CDR3: TGCGCCAGCAGCGCGGACAGGGGGCAGGACGAGCAGTACTTC. Full variable domain (remainder filled in from reference TRBV5-1 and TRBJ2-7): KAGVTQTPRYLIKTRGQQVTLSCSPISGHRSVSWYQQTPGQGLQFLFEYFSETQRNKGNFPGRFSGRQFSNSRSEMNVSTLELGDSALYLCASSADRGQDEQYFGPGTRLTVT.